This T cell receptor beta chain was observed in a study of CD8 T cells in ankylosing spondylitis. Germline V gene sequence: CDR1 MDHEN, CDR2 SYDVKM. This CDR3 region has 13 residues. Losses at the gene ends were 8 bases for V and 8 bases for J; bases not matched to a gene: 6. TCRdb reprocessed the 5' RACE reads with MiXCR, giving one entry per CDR3 protein. The sample yields 290,000 or so distinct CDR3 sequences, about 20% seen once. V gene TRBV28 combines with J gene TRBJ1-6, with TRBD1 matching 7 bases. The sequenced sample was blood, either unsorted or a sorted T cell fraction (not recorded which). The sequence derives from a female donor with ankylosing spondylitis or in good health (not recorded which). This chain's CDR3 is CASRTGVDSPLHF. CDR3 bases: TGTGCCAGCCGAACAGGGGTCGATTCACCCCTCCACTTT.